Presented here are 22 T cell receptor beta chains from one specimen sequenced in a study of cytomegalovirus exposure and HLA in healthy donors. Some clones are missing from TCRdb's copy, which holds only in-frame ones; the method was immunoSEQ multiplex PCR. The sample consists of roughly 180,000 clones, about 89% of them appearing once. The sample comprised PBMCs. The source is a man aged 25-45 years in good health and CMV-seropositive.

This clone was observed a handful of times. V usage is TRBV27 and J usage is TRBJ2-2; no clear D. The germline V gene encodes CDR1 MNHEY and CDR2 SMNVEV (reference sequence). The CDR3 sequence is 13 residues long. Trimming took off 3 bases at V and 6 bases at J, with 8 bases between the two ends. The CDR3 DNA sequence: TGTGCCAGCAGTTTTCGCCTGCCCGGGGAGCTGTTTTTT. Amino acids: CASSFRLPGELFF.

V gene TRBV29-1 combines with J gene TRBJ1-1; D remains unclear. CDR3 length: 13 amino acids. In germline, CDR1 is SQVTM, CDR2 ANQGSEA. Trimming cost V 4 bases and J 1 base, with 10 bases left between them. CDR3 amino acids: CSVVPGGNTEAFF. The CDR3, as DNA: TGCAGCGTTGTACCCGGAGGGAACACTGAAGCTTTCTTT. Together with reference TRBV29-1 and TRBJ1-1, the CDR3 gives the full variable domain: SAVISQKPSRDICQRGTSLTIQCQVDSQVTMMFWYRQQPGQSLTLIATANQGSEATYESGFVIDKFPISRPNLTFSTLTVSNMSPEDSSIYLCSVVPGGNTEAFFGQGTRLTVV.

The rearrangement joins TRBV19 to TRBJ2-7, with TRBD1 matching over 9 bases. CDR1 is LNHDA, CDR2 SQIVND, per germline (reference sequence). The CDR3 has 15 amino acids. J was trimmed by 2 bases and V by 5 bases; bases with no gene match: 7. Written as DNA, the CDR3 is TGTGCCAGTAGTGCAACAGGGGGCCTGGCCTACGAGCAGTACTTC. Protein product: CASSATGGLAYEQYF.

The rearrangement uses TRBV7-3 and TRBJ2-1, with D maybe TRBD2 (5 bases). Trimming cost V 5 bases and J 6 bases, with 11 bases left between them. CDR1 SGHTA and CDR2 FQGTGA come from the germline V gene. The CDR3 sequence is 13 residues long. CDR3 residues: CASSATSSNEQFF. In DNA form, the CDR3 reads TGTGCCAGCAGCGCCACTAGTTCCAATGAGCAGTTCTTC.

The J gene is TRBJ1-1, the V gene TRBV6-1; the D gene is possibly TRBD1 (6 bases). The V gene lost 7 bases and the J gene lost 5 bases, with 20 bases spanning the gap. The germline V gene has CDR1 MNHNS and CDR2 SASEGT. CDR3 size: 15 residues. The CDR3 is CASTEPGGKLTEAFF. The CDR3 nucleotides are TGTGCCAGCACCGAACCTGGGGGCAAACTGACTGAAGCTTTCTTT.

CDR3 region: CASSVSTGSGIAFF. The DNA for the CDR3 is TGTGCCAGCAGCGTATCGACAGGGTCGGGTATAGCTTTCTTT. The chain carries TRBV7-6 and TRBJ1-1; 7 bases align to TRBD1. V was pared by 5 bases and J by 10 bases, with 13 bases of the junction left unmatched. Germline values: CDR1 SGHVS, CDR2 FNYEAQ. CDR3 length equals 14 residues.

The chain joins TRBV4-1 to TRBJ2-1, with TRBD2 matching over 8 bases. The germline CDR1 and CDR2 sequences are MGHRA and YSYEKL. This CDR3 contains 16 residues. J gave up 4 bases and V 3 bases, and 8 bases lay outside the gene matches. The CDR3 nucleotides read TGCGCCAGCAGCCATGTGCCGGGGGGGGGATACAATGAGCAGTTCTTC. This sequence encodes CASSHVPGGGYNEQFF.

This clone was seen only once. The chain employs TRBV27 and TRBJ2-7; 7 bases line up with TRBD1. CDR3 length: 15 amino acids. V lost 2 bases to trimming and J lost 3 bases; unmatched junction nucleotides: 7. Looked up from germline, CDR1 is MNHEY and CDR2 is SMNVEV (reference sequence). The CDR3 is CASSLIGTAVYEQYF. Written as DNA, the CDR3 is TGTGCCAGCAGTTTAATCGGGACAGCTGTCTACGAGCAGTACTTC.

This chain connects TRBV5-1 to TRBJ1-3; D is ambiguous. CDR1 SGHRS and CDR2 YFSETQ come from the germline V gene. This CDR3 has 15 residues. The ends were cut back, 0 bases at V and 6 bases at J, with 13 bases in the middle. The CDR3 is CASSLAGGPENTIYF. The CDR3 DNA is TGCGCCAGCAGCTTGGCCGGAGGGCCTGAAAACACCATATATTTT. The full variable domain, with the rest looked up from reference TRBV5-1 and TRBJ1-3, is KAGVTQTPRYLIKTRGQQVTLSCSPISGHRSVSWYQQTPGQGLQFLFEYFSETQRNKGNFPGRFSGRQFSNSRSEMNVSTLELGDSALYLCASSLAGGPENTIYFGEGSWLTVV.

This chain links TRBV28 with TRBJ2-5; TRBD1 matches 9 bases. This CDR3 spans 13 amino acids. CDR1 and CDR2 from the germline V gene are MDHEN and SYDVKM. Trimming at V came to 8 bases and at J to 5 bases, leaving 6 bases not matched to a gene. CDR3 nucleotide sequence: TGTGCCAGCGGGACAGGGCTAGGGGAGACCCAGTACTTC. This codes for CASGTGLGETQYF.

CDR3 sequence: CASSVQGFYTGELFF. As DNA, the CDR3 is TGTGCCAGCAGCGTACAGGGCTTTTACACCGGGGAGCTGTTTTTT. The V call is TRBV6-5, the J call TRBJ2-2; a possible D gene is TRBD1 (6 bases). This CDR3 contains 15 residues. The ends were cut back, 6 bases at V and 3 bases at J, with 14 bases in the middle. Germline V gene data show CDR1 as MNHEY and CDR2 as SVGAGI.

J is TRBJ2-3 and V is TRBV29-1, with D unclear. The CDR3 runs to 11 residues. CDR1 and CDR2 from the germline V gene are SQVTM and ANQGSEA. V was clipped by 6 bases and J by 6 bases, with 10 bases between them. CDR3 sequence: CSVRLKDTQYF. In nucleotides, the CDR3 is TGCAGCGTCCGTTTGAAGGATACGCAGTATTTT.

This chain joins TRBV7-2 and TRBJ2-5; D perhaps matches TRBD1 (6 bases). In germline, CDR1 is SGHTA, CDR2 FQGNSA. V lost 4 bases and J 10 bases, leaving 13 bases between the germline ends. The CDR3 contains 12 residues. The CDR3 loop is CASSYMEGGQYF. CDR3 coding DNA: TGTGCCAGCAGCTATATGGAAGGGGGCCAGTACTTC.

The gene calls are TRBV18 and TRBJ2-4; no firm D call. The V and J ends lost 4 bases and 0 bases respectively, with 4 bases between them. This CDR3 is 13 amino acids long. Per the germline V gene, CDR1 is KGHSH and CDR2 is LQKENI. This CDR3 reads CASSQEAKNIQYF. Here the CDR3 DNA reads TGTGCCAGCTCACAGGAAGCCAAAAACATTCAGTACTTC.

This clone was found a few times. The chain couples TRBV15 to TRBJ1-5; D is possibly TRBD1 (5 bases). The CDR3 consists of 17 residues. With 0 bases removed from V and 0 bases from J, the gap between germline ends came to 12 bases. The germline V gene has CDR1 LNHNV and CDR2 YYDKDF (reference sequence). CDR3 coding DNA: TGTGCCACCAGCAGAGATACAATGGGGGATAGCAATCAGCCCCAGCATTTT. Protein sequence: CATSRDTMGDSNQPQHF.

CDR3 loop: CASSLTRGFGANVLTF. Written as DNA, the CDR3 is TGCGCCAGCAGCCTAACCAGAGGGTTTGGGGCCAACGTCCTGACTTTC. The chain employs TRBV5-1 and TRBJ2-6; D perhaps matches TRBD2 (5 bases). This CDR3 has 16 amino acids. V lost 4 bases to trimming and J lost 3 bases, with 14 bases between them. Germline-derived CDR1 and CDR2 are SGHRS and YFSETQ.

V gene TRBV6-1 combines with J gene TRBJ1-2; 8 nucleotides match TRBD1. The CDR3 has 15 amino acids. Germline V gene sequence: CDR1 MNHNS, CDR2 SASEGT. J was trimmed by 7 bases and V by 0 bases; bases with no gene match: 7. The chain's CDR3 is CASSEAWTGRSGYTF. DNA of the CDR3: TGTGCCAGCAGTGAAGCGTGGACAGGGCGGAGTGGCTACACCTTC.

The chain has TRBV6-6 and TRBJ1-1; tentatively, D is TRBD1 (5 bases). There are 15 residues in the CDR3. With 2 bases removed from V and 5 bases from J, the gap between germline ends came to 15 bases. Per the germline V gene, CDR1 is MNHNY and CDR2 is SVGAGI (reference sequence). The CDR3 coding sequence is TGTGCCAGCAGTTACGCCGGGACGGGGGAGACTGAAGCTTTCTTT. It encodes CASSYAGTGETEAFF.

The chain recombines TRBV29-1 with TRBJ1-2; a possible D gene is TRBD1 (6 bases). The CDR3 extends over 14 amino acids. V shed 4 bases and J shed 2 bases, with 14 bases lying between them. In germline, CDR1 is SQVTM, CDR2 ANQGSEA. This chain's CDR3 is CSVAVGAGNYGYTF. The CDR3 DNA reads TGCAGCGTTGCGGTGGGGGCGGGGAACTATGGCTACACCTTC.

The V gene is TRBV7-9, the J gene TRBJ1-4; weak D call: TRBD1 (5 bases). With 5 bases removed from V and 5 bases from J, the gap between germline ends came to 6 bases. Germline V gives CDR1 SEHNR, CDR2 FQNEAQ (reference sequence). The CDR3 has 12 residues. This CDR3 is CASSPGNEKLFF. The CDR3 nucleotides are TGTGCCAGCAGCCCAGGGAATGAAAAACTGTTTTTT.

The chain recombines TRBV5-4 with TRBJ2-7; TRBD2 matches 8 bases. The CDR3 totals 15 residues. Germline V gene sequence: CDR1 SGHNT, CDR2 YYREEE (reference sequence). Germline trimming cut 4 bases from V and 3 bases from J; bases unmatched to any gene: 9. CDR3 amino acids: CASSTAGGGIYEQYF. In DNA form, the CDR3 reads TGTGCCAGCAGCACTGCGGGGGGCGGGATCTACGAGCAGTACTTC.

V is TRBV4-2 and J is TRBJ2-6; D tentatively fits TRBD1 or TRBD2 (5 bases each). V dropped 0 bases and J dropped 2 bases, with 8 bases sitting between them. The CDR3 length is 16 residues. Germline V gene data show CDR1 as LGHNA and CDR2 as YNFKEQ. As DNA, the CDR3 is TGTGCCAGCAGCCAAGAGGGGGAAACTGGGGCCAACGTCCTGACTTTC. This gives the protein CASSQEGETGANVLTF.